This TCR beta chain comes out of a study of blood T cell repertoires in COVID-19. Background on the study: PBMCs, B-cell-depleted T cells, or T cells provided the cDNA or gDNA that made up the material.

The table came from immunoSEQ multiplex PCR; TCRdb's copy has only in-frame clones and leaves some out. This sample yields 400,000 to 550,000 clones, of which 70% to 90% are seen a single time; about 2% belongs to the top ten. This CDR3 has 13 amino acids. V shed 10 bases and J shed 2 bases, with 14 bases lying between them. CDR1 SNHLY and CDR2 FYNNEI come from the germline V gene. Ages ranged from roughly 18 to 100 years, with residence in around 24 US areas. The sample taken for sequencing was PBMCs or T cells enriched from blood (not recorded which). This clonotype originated in a woman aged 18 to 35 with acute COVID-19. This rearrangement joins TRBV2 to TRBJ2-5; possibly TRBD2 for D (6 bases). CDR3: CAIPGLQQETQYF. CDR3 sequence (DNA): TGTGCCATCCCGGGACTTCAGCAAGAGACCCAGTACTTC.